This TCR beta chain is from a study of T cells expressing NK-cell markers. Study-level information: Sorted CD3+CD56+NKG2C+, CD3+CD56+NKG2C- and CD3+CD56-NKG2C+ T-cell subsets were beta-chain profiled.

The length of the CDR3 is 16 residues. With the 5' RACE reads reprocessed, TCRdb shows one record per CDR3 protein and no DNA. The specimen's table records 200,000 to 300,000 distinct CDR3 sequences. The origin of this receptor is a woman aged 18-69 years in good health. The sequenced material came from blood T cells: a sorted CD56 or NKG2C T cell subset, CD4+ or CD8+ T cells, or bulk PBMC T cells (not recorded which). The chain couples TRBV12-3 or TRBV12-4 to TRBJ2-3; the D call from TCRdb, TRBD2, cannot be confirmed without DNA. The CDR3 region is CASSSVTWEATDTQYF.